The next 16 T cell receptor beta chains were all read from a single sample in a study of blood T cell repertoires in COVID-19. Assay: immunoSEQ multiplex PCR; the TCRdb copy retains only in-frame clones and omits some. The table includes around 220,000 clones, 75% to 85% detected once. Sequences were obtained from peripheral blood. All receptors derive from a woman older than 75 with COVID-19, enrolled during active disease.

This clone occurred once. The chain links TRBV30 to TRBJ1-1; D is undetermined. Trimming removed 8 bases from V and 0 bases from J, with 25 bases in between. Looked up from germline, CDR1 is GTSNPN and CDR2 is SVGIG (reference sequence). The CDR3 covers 17 residues. The CDR3 protein is CARRSGNGVKVNTEAFF. For the CDR3, the DNA is TGTGCCCGGCGTTCGGGGAATGGGGTAAAGGTGAACACTGAAGCTTTCTTT.

The V gene is TRBV6-5, the J gene TRBJ2-2, with 11 bases matching TRBD1. V lost 6 bases, J lost 7 bases, and 7 bases stayed unmatched. Germline V lookup: CDR1 MNHEY, CDR2 SVGAGI. This CDR3 contains 15 residues. The DNA for the CDR3 is TGTGCCAGCAGGCGGGACAGGGGGGGAAACGGGGAGCTGTTTTTT. It codes for CASRRDRGGNGELFF.

The gene calls are TRBV7-6 and TRBJ1-6, with 8 bases identical to TRBD1. This CDR3 has 15 residues. The J segment lost 6 bases and the V segment lost 5 bases, leaving 6 bases of the junction unmatched. The germline V gene has CDR1 SGHVS and CDR2 FNYEAQ. This CDR3 is CASSPRTGLNSPLHF. The CDR3 DNA reads TGTGCCAGCAGCCCCCGGACAGGGCTTAATTCACCCCTCCACTTT.

The V call is TRBV6-1, the J call TRBJ2-2; 8 bases align to TRBD1. The V gene end was trimmed by 10 bases and the J gene end by 6 bases; junction bases not matched to a gene: 10. Germline-derived CDR1 and CDR2 are MNHNS and SASEGT. This CDR3 has 14 residues. The CDR3 DNA follows: TGTGCCACACGAAGGACAGGGTCCTCCGGGGAGCTGTTTTTT. This codes for CATRRTGSSGELFF.

The chain combines TRBV7-2 with TRBJ1-6; D is unclear. V was cut by 1 base and J by 6 bases, with 7 bases left in between. CDR1 is SGHTA, CDR2 FQGNSA, per germline. The CDR3 has 14 residues. CDR3 in DNA: TGTGCCAGCAGCTTAGAACAGTCTAATTCACCCCTCCACTTT. Translation: CASSLEQSNSPLHF.

The chain carries TRBV7-2 and TRBJ1-3; D may be TRBD1 (6 bases). The germline CDR1 and CDR2 sequences are SGHTA and FQGNSA. Trimming cost V 4 bases and J 1 base, with 14 bases left between them. This CDR3 is built from 16 residues. CDR3 residues: CASSSGQFSSGNTIYF. As DNA, the CDR3 is TGTGCCAGCAGCTCCGGACAGTTTTCTTCTGGAAACACCATATATTTT.

The gene calls are TRBV11-1 and TRBJ1-2; D perhaps matches TRBD1 (5 bases). V lost 1 base and J 4 bases, leaving 13 bases between the germline ends. The V gene's germline CDR1 is SGHAT and CDR2 FQDESV (reference sequence). CDR3 length: 15 residues. CDR3 nucleotide sequence: TGTGCCAGCAGCTTAGACGACAGTCCGAGCTATGGCTACACCTTC. It is translated as CASSLDDSPSYGYTF.

The chain joins TRBV25-1 to TRBJ2-7, with TRBD1 identical over 8 bases. CDR1 and CDR2 from the germline V gene are MGHDK and SYGVNS. CDR3 length: 13 amino acids. J lost 11 bases, V lost 2 bases, and 8 bases had no gene match. CDR3 loop: CASSEGSLTGEYF. The CDR3 coding sequence is TGTGCCAGCAGTGAAGGAAGTTTGACAGGGGAGTACTTC.

This rearrangement joins TRBV5-1 to TRBJ1-6; 7 nucleotides match TRBD1. CDR1 SGHRS and CDR2 YFSETQ come from the germline V gene. With 2 bases clipped from V and 10 bases from J, the junction kept 6 bases outside the gene matches. The CDR3 covers 14 residues. Here the CDR3 reads CASSFGQAQSPLHF. DNA for the CDR3: TGCGCCAGCAGCTTCGGACAGGCCCAATCACCCCTCCACTTT.

This sequence joins TRBV6-2 or TRBV6-3 and TRBJ2-7, with D tentatively TRBD1 (6 bases). The germline gives CDR1 MNHEY, CDR2 SVGEGT. The CDR3 loop spans 15 amino acids. V was pared by 5 bases and J by 6 bases, with 20 bases between. CDR3 amino acids: CASSTTGLVTLEQYF. The CDR3 nucleotides read TGTGCCAGCAGTACTACAGGGCTTGTAACCCTCGAGCAGTACTTC.

J is TRBJ1-4 and V is TRBV7-3; TRBD1 matches 9 bases. V shed 4 bases and J 7 bases; nucleotides not matched to a gene: 10. Looked up from germline, CDR1 is SGHTA and CDR2 is FQGTGA. The CDR3 is 16 amino acids. This chain's CDR3 is CASSSEDRGFGEKLFF. CDR3 DNA: TGTGCCAGCAGCTCGGAGGACAGGGGTTTTGGTGAAAAACTGTTTTTT.

V is TRBV5-4 and J is TRBJ2-1; TRBD2 matches at 8 bases. Germline V lookup: CDR1 SGHNT, CDR2 YYREEE (reference sequence). Germline trimming cut 3 bases from V and 3 bases from J; bases unmatched to any gene: 11. The CDR3 covers 17 residues. CDR3 DNA: TGTGCCAGCAGCTCCCGCAGCGGGGGATCCAACTACAATGAGCAGTTCTTC. The encoded protein is CASSSRSGGSNYNEQFF.

The chain joins TRBV19 to TRBJ1-1; no firm D call. Deletions cut 5 bases from V and 0 bases from J, with 13 bases between. CDR1 and CDR2 from the germline V gene are LNHDA and SQIVND (reference sequence). The CDR3 length is 15 residues. CDR3 in amino acids: CASSLRVGVNTEAFF. DNA of the CDR3: TGTGCCAGTAGTCTACGGGTAGGTGTGAACACTGAAGCTTTCTTT.

V gene TRBV3-1 (or the pseudogene TRBV3-2) combines with J gene TRBJ2-4; 7 positions agree with TRBD2. Germline-derived CDR1 and CDR2 are LGHDT and YNNKEL (reference sequence). V gave up 5 bases and J gave up 6 bases; unmatched junction bases: 4. The CDR3 totals 13 residues. The CDR3 nucleotides are TGTGCCAGCAGCGGGGGGGTGATAAACATTCAGTACTTC. Encoded protein: CASSGGVINIQYF.

The chain combines TRBV11-2 with TRBJ2-1; D might be TRBD2 (5 bases). The CDR3 runs 13 residues. V shed 5 bases and J shed 8 bases, with 13 bases lying between them. Germline V CDR1 and CDR2: SGHAT, FQNNGV. As DNA, the CDR3 is TGTGCCAGCAGCCTCCTCCCGGGGTATGAGCAGTTCTTC. This encodes CASSLLPGYEQFF.

This rearrangement joins TRBV27 to TRBJ2-4; no clear D. The CDR3 has 14 residues. The V gene lost 4 bases and the J gene lost 9 bases, with 16 bases spanning the gap. Germline loops: CDR1 MNHEY, CDR2 SMNVEV (reference sequence). The CDR3 region is CASSSGPRDLIQYF. CDR3 sequence (DNA): TGTGCCAGCAGTTCAGGCCCCCGAGACCTCATTCAGTACTTC.